The clone carrying this T cell receptor beta chain was seen ten or more times. Patients aged 18 to 65 had newly diagnosed hyperthyroidism of under 2 months' duration. The data belong to a study of T cells in Graves' hyperthyroidism and ophthalmopathy. V lost 2 bases to trimming and J lost 6 bases; unmatched junction nucleotides: 2. In germline, CDR1 is SEHNR, CDR2 FQNEAQ (reference sequence). This CDR3 is built from 13 residues. Template material for amplifying TCR beta CDR3 regions consisted of RNA transcripts. RT-PCR in the first round (using the HTBI primer set) targeted the TCR CDR3. TCRdb independently ran MiXCR on the multiplex PCR reads; one entry per CDR3 protein. Seen here are about 290,000 distinct CDR3 sequences, 10% to 15% observed once, and the top ten hold almost 8%.

The chain uses TRBV7-9 and TRBJ2-7; 9 positions agree with TRBD1. The clonotype was recovered from a woman aged 25 to 39 with Graves' hyperthyroidism that later progressed to Graves' ophthalmopathy. Sequencing used blood. CDR3 sequence: CASSLLTGGEQYF. The CDR3 DNA reads TGTGCCAGCAGCTTATTGACAGGGGGCGAGCAGTACTTC.